These 26 T cell receptor beta chains originate from one sample sequenced in a study of blood T cell repertoires in COVID-19. Only in-frame clones appear in the TCRdb table, and some are missing; sequencing was by immunoSEQ multiplex PCR. This sample yields more than 200,000 clones, of which about 88% are seen a single time; 2.1% belongs to the top ten. The material sequenced was peripheral blood. These receptors originate from a woman between 35 and 50 years old who had recovered from COVID-19.

The chain recombines TRBV18 with TRBJ1-3; D might be TRBD1 (5 bases). V lost 0 bases and J lost 2, with 8 bases in between. CDR1 is KGHSH and CDR2 is LQKENI in the germline V gene. The CDR3 is 15 residues long. In nucleotides, the CDR3 is TGTGCCAGCTCACCACCGGGACTCGCTGGAAACACCATATATTTT. It codes for CASSPPGLAGNTIYF.

The chain recombines TRBV7-2 with TRBJ2-7, with TRBD2 identical over 7 bases. This CDR3 has 15 residues. Per germline, CDR1 SGHTA and CDR2 FQGNSA. J lost 2 bases, V lost 2 bases, and 6 bases had no gene match. The CDR3 DNA reads as TGTGCCAGCAGCTTATTAAGCGGGGAGGCCTACGAGCAGTACTTC. Translation gives CASSLLSGEAYEQYF.

This clone was seen only once. The chain couples TRBV7-9 to TRBJ1-2; weak D call: TRBD1 (5 bases). Germline lookup yields CDR1 SEHNR and CDR2 FQNEAQ (reference sequence). The CDR3 sequence is 12 residues long. Trimming took 4 bases from V and 8 from J, leaving 11 bases between them. CDR3 sequence (DNA): TGTGCCAGCAGCTGGGAACCAGGGGGCTACACCTTC. Translated, it gives CASSWEPGGYTF.

The V call is TRBV7-9, the J call TRBJ2-3; no definite D call. CDR3 length: 11 residues. Trimming shortened V by 5 bases and J by 6 bases, and 6 bases separated the two germline ends. The V gene's germline CDR1 is SEHNR and CDR2 FQNEAQ (reference sequence). CDR3 amino acids: CASSPVDTQYF. The CDR3 coding sequence is TGTGCCAGCAGCCCGGTCGATACGCAGTATTTT.

CDR3 region: CASSSPEGRGDYRNQPQHF. CDR3 DNA: TGTGCCAGCAGCTCGCCCGAGGGCCGCGGAGACTATAGGAATCAGCCCCAGCATTTT. This sequence joins TRBV7-2 and TRBJ1-5; D remains unclear. This CDR3 is 19 amino acids long. V was trimmed by 4 bases and J by 4 bases, leaving 26 bases between them. Per the germline V gene, CDR1 is SGHTA and CDR2 is FQGNSA.

The chain employs TRBV19 and TRBJ1-1; 8 bases agree with TRBD1. This CDR3 spans 16 amino acids. V shed 2 bases, J shed 4 bases, and the junction held 9 bases outside the gene matches. The germline gives CDR1 LNHDA, CDR2 SQIVND (reference sequence). Written as DNA, the CDR3 is TGTGCCAGTAGTATACGGGACAGGCTCGCGAGCACTGAAGCTTTCTTT. It is translated as CASSIRDRLASTEAFF. Looking up the rest from reference TRBV19 and TRBJ1-1 gives the full variable domain: DGGITQSPKYLFRKEGQNVTLSCEQNLNHDAMYWYRQDPGQGLRLIYYSQIVNDFQKGDIAEGYSVSREKKESFPLTVTSAQKNPTAFYLCASSIRDRLASTEAFFGQGTRLTVV.

On this clone: This specimen includes other DNA sequences encoding the same CDR3. This CDR3 is CASSLVGREETQYF. As DNA, the CDR3 is TGCGCCAGCAGCTTGGTCGGAAGGGAGGAGACCCAGTACTTC. The V call is TRBV5-1, the J call TRBJ2-5, with D maybe TRBD2 (5 bases). V dropped 0 bases and J dropped 5 bases, with 11 bases sitting between them. Per the germline V gene, CDR1 is SGHRS and CDR2 is YFSETQ. The CDR3 sequence is 14 residues long. Combining the CDR3 with reference TRBV5-1 and TRBJ2-5 gives the whole variable domain KAGVTQTPRYLIKTRGQQVTLSCSPISGHRSVSWYQQTPGQGLQFLFEYFSETQRNKGNFPGRFSGRQFSNSRSEMNVSTLELGDSALYLCASSLVGREETQYFGPGTRLLVL.

This clone was observed once. The V and J genes are TRBV7-2 and TRBJ1-2, with a weak D call TRBD1 (5 bases). Trimming pared 4 bases from V and 7 bases from J, leaving 19 bases between. CDR3 size: 15 residues. CDR1 and CDR2 from the germline V gene are SGHTA and FQGNSA. CDR3 sequence (DNA): TGTGCCAGCAGCTCCTCCACAAACAGGCCGGGTGGCTACACCTTC. It codes for CASSSSTNRPGGYTF.

The chain has TRBV6-5 and TRBJ1-2; TRBD1 might be the D (6 bases). The germline V and J ends were trimmed by 6 bases and 6 bases, with 14 bases remaining between them. Looked up from germline, CDR1 is MNHEY and CDR2 is SVGAGI. The CDR3 is 13 residues long. CDR3 coding DNA: TGTGCCAGCAGCCCGACAAGGGACAATGGCTACACCTTC. Amino acids: CASSPTRDNGYTF.

The chain links TRBV28 to TRBJ2-7, with a possible D match to TRBD1 (6 bases). V gave up 9 bases and J gave up 2 bases, with 17 bases separating them. CDR3 length equals 14 residues. Looked up from germline, CDR1 is MDHEN and CDR2 is SYDVKM. CDR3 loop: CASLEGDHTYEQYF. The CDR3 bases are TGTGCCAGTCTCGAGGGGGATCACACCTACGAGCAGTACTTC.

The chain employs TRBV27 and TRBJ1-5; perhaps TRBD1 as D (5 bases). CDR1 is MNHEY and CDR2 is SMNVEV in the germline V gene (reference sequence). V lost 5 bases to trimming and J lost 7 bases, with 12 bases between them. CDR3 length equals 13 residues. In nucleotides, the CDR3 is TGTGCCAGCAGTGATGGGGCATGGCAGCCCCAGCATTTT. As protein: CASSDGAWQPQHF.

This clone was picked up many times. In nucleotides, the CDR3 is TGTGCCAGCAGTGAAGATACGGGAGGGCCCTACGAGCAGTACTTC. Protein: CASSEDTGGPYEQYF. The chain has TRBV6-1 and TRBJ2-7; TRBD2 aligns across 8 bases. The J segment lost 2 bases and the V segment lost 1 base, leaving 4 bases of the junction unmatched. In germline, CDR1 is MNHNS, CDR2 SASEGT. The CDR3 runs 15 residues.

This chain links TRBV6-6 with TRBJ1-2; D not resolved. The V end was cut by 0 bases, the J end by 0 bases, with 5 bases between. Germline values: CDR1 MNHNY, CDR2 SVGAGI (reference sequence). The CDR3 length is 14 residues. For the CDR3, the DNA is TGTGCCAGCAGTTACTCGGGAGCTAACTATGGCTACACCTTC. This codes for CASSYSGANYGYTF.

V is TRBV12-2 and J is TRBJ2-1; TRBD2, the table's D call, lacks a check against the DNA. TRBV12-2 is deemed a pseudogene. CDR3 length: 19 amino acids. The CDR3 protein is CASCTSGLNLSESYNEQFF. The CDR3 region has the DNA TGTGCAAGTTGTACTAGCGGACTCAACCTGTCCGAATCCTACAATGAGCAGTTCTTC.

The chain uses TRBV19 and TRBJ1-4, with 7 positions matching TRBD1. This CDR3 has 14 amino acids. J lost 3 bases, V lost 6 bases, and 4 bases had no gene match. CDR1 and CDR2 (germline): LNHDA, SQIVND (reference sequence). The CDR3 sequence: CASRETGPNEKLFF. Written as DNA, the CDR3 is TGTGCCAGTAGGGAGACAGGGCCTAATGAAAAACTGTTTTTT.

CDR3 residues: CASSRTQGPQETQYF. CDR3 sequence (DNA): TGCGCCAGCAGCCGTACACAGGGGCCCCAAGAGACCCAGTACTTC. This chain joins TRBV5-1 and TRBJ2-5; 7 nucleotides line up with TRBD1. This CDR3 has 15 residues. Losses at the gene ends were 4 bases for V and 1 base for J; bases not matched to a gene: 7. CDR1 is SGHRS, CDR2 YFSETQ, per germline.

This clone has only a few counts. The genes are TRBV19 and TRBJ2-7; 7 bases agree with TRBD1. Germline values: CDR1 LNHDA, CDR2 SQIVND (reference sequence). Losses at the gene ends were 11 bases for V and 2 bases for J; bases not matched to a gene: 15. The CDR3 spans 15 residues. CDR3 in amino acids: CACATGTDDPYEQYF. The DNA for the CDR3 is TGTGCCTGTGCGACCGGGACAGACGATCCCTACGAGCAGTACTTC.

This chain joins TRBV7-8 and TRBJ1-4, with 7 bases aligning to TRBD1. The CDR3 length is 15 residues. With 3 bases clipped from V and 3 bases from J, the junction kept 4 bases outside the gene matches. Per germline, CDR1 SGHVS and CDR2 FQNEAQ. The CDR3 sequence is CASSLDQGANEKLFF. The CDR3 DNA sequence: TGTGCCAGCAGCTTGGACCAGGGGGCTAATGAAAAACTGTTTTTT.

This chain connects TRBV25-1 to TRBJ2-7; D may be TRBD2 (5 bases). Trimming pared 6 bases from V and 6 bases from J, leaving 9 bases between. The CDR3 totals 11 residues. Germline CDR1 and CDR2: MGHDK and SYGVNS. DNA of the CDR3: TGTGCCAGCAGGAGCGCGGGCGAGCAGTACTTC. This sequence encodes CASRSAGEQYF.

V gene TRBV18 combines with J gene TRBJ2-3, with D tentatively TRBD2 (7 bases). CDR3 length: 15 amino acids. V lost 3 bases and J lost 2, with 12 bases in between. The germline CDR1 and CDR2 sequences are KGHSH and LQKENI. CDR3 nucleotide sequence: TGTGCCAGCTCACCCTTGGCGGGGGCCACAGATACGCAGTATTTT. Translation gives CASSPLAGATDTQYF.

This chain uses TRBV5-6 with TRBJ1-2; D remains ambiguous. V dropped 0 bases and J dropped 0 bases, with 6 bases sitting between them. Germline V gives CDR1 SGHDT, CDR2 YYEEEE. The CDR3 extends over 14 amino acids. For the CDR3, the DNA is TGTGCCAGCAGCTTGGCGGTTACTAACTATGGCTACACCTTC. Encoded protein: CASSLAVTNYGYTF. The variable domain in full, completed from reference TRBV5-6 and TRBJ1-2, reads DAGVTQSPTHLIKTRGQQVTLRCSPKSGHDTVSWYQQALGQGPQFIFQYYEEEERQRGNFPDRFSGHQFPNYSSELNVNALLLGDSALYLCASSLAVTNYGYTFGSGTRLTVV.

This clone was counted between two and nine times. V gene TRBV6-6 combines with J gene TRBJ2-3; weak D call: TRBD1 (5 bases). Per germline, CDR1 MNHNY and CDR2 SVGAGI (reference sequence). Trimming left V 5 bases short and J 6 bases short, with 15 bases between. The CDR3 loop spans 14 amino acids. CDR3 sequence reads: CASSRGGASDTQYF. As DNA, the CDR3 is TGTGCCAGCAGTCGAGGTGGGGCCTCTGATACGCAGTATTTT.

This sequence joins TRBV27 and TRBJ2-7, with a weak D call TRBD1 (6 bases). V dropped 4 bases and J dropped 2 bases, with 9 bases sitting between them. Germline assignment: CDR1 MNHEY and CDR2 SMNVEV (reference sequence). This CDR3 is built from 13 residues. CDR3 DNA sequence: TGTGCCAGCAGTTGGCAGGGGCCCTACGAGCAGTACTTC. It specifies CASSWQGPYEQYF.

J is TRBJ1-6 and V is TRBV5-1, with TRBD1 matching over 9 bases. The CDR3 spans 16 residues. Trimming took 0 bases from V and 7 from J; bases not matched to a gene: 5. Germline-derived CDR1 and CDR2 are SGHRS and YFSETQ. CDR3 residues: CASSLGSGTGNSPLHF. The CDR3 nucleotides read TGCGCCAGCAGCTTGGGATCCGGGACAGGGAATTCACCCCTCCACTTT.

The chain links TRBV7-9 to TRBJ2-3; 12 bases are a match to TRBD2. CDR1 and CDR2 from the germline V gene are SEHNR and FQNEAQ (reference sequence). With 5 bases clipped from V and 5 bases from J, the junction kept 5 bases outside the gene matches. The CDR3 runs 15 residues. CDR3 loop: CASSELAGGEDTQYF. For the CDR3, the DNA is TGTGCCAGCAGCGAGCTAGCGGGAGGGGAAGATACGCAGTATTTT.

This clone was seen only a few times. This chain links TRBV6-2 or TRBV6-3 with TRBJ1-2; D not resolved. CDR3 length equals 12 residues. Between the trimmed V and J ends, which lost 5 bases and 7 bases, there was a span of 11 bases. The germline V gene has CDR1 MNHEY and CDR2 SVGEGT. The CDR3, as DNA: TGTGCCAGCAGTCCCAGGCCTCTTGGCTACACCTTC. Translated: CASSPRPLGYTF.